This T cell receptor (beta chain) was observed in a study of T-cell memory formation after mild COVID-19. Notes on the study in general: Balance between CD4 and CD8 was seen in clones contracting day 15 to 85, and a CD4+ lean was seen in later expanders.

Points on this clonotype: The antigen is undetermined.

Germline loops: CDR1 LGHNA, CDR2 YSLEER. CDR3 size: 15 residues. The V and J ends lost 1 base and 2 bases respectively, with 12 bases between them. TCRdb fed the 5' RACE reads into MiXCR, producing one record per CDR3 protein. This table has 350,000 to 500,000 distinct CDR3 sequences, more than 15% appearing once. The sample was PBMCs or a T cell subset sorted from them (not recorded which). The rearrangement links TRBV4-3 to TRBJ2-7; D uncertain. The sequence derives from a man younger than 30 who had mild COVID-19 (a few samples of this study predate the infection). Cell type and time point are not known. CDR3 in DNA: TGCGCCAGCAGCCAAGTTCCCGGCGGAGCCTACGAGCAGTACTTC. Its protein product is CASSQVPGGAYEQYF.